Listed here is a single T cell receptor beta chain. Trimming removed 5 bases from V and 4 bases from J, with 35 bases in between. From germline, CDR1 is MDHEN and CDR2 SYDVKM. The CDR3 runs 22 residues. The method was immunoSEQ multiplex PCR; TCRdb's version includes in-frame clones alone and lacks a portion of them. This sample has about 250,000 clones, with about 85% found just once. This sample was included in a study of blood T cell repertoires in COVID-19. At the level of the study: The origin of the acute and convalescent COVID-19 samples was the United States, Italy and Spain.

The clonotype originates from a woman younger than 45 with acute COVID-19. Specimen: PBMCs or T cells enriched from blood (not recorded which). V usage is TRBV28 and J usage is TRBJ1-4; possibly TRBD1 for D (6 bases). The CDR3 DNA sequence: TGTGCCAGCAGTCCAGCCCCGAGAGCATACAGGGCGTCTACGAGGGGTAATGAAAAACTGTTTTTT. Protein: CASSPAPRAYRASTRGNEKLFF.